The sequence of this TCR beta chain was determined in a study of blood T cell repertoires in COVID-19. Produced via immunoSEQ multiplex PCR; TCRdb's table is partial and in-frame only. The sample carries about 240,000 clones, 82% recorded once. The junction had 6 bases not matched to a gene; V was cut back by 4 bases and J by 5 bases. Germline CDR1 reads SGHNT; CDR2 reads YYREEE (reference sequence). CDR3 length equals 15 residues. The gene calls are TRBV5-4 and TRBJ1-1; the match to TRBD1 covers 12 bases. The clonotype originates from a woman aged 55-69 years with active or convalescent COVID-19. Specimen: peripheral blood. The DNA of the CDR3 is TGTGCCAGCAGCCCACAGGGACAGGGGGCAACTGAAGCTTTCTTT. Amino acids: CASSPQGQGATEAFF.